These 17 T cell receptor beta chains share one sample of origin, sequenced in a study of blood T cell repertoires in COVID-19. Assay used: immunoSEQ multiplex PCR; TCRdb lists only in-frame clones, some missing. The profile covers about 430,000 clones, with over 85% appearing a single time and less than 0.95% taken by the ten largest. Sequenced material: peripheral blood. The receptors were gathered from a man aged 18-30 years with COVID-19, enrolled during active disease.

This clone was recorded only once. The chain's CDR3 is CASSGYSPSTSYEQYF. DNA for the CDR3: TGTGCCAGCAGCGGCTACAGTCCCTCCACCTCCTACGAGCAGTACTTC. The chain is built from TRBV7-8 and TRBJ2-7; unclear D gene. Trimming pared 5 bases from V and 0 bases from J, leaving 17 bases between. The V gene's germline CDR1 is SGHVS and CDR2 FQNEAQ. The CDR3 has 16 amino acids.

The CDR3 DNA follows: TGTGCCACCAGCGGGGACAGAGGGGACGAAAAACTGTTTTTT. It specifies CATSGDRGDEKLFF. The genes are TRBV15 and TRBJ1-4; 7 positions agree with TRBD1. Germline V gives CDR1 LNHNV, CDR2 YYDKDF (reference sequence). The ends lost 5 bases at V and 8 bases at J; junction bases unmatched: 8. The CDR3 runs 14 residues.

V usage is TRBV25-1 and J usage is TRBJ2-1, with D perhaps matching TRBD2 (7 bases). Germline V CDR1 and CDR2: MGHDK, SYGVNS. The V end lost 3 bases, the J end lost 12 bases, and 21 bases lay between the germline ends. CDR3 length: 15 residues. CDR3 amino acids: CASSDRQGGAGAQFF. CDR3 bases: TGTGCCAGCAGTGATCGGCAGGGAGGGGCAGGGGCGCAGTTCTTC.

J is TRBJ2-3 and V is TRBV5-1; 12 bases agree with TRBD2. This CDR3 has 19 amino acids. V was clipped by 0 bases and J by 3 bases; unmatched bases: 11. CDR1 and CDR2 (germline): SGHRS, YFSETQ. CDR3 in DNA: TGCGCCAGCAGCTTGGATGCCCGCCTAGCGGGGGGGCCTACAGATACGCAGTATTTT. Encoded protein: CASSLDARLAGGPTDTQYF. The full variable domain, rest sourced from reference TRBV5-1 and TRBJ2-3, is KAGVTQTPRYLIKTRGQQVTLSCSPISGHRSVSWYQQTPGQGLQFLFEYFSETQRNKGNFPGRFSGRQFSNSRSEMNVSTLELGDSALYLCASSLDARLAGGPTDTQYFGPGTRLTVL.

The chain uses TRBV3-1 (or the pseudogene TRBV3-2) and TRBJ2-7; 9 bases fit TRBD2. The CDR3 has 16 residues. CDR1 is LGHDT and CDR2 is YNNKEL in the germline V gene (reference sequence). V lost 4 bases and J lost 1; bases outside the gene matches: 8. CDR3 region: CASSREGGLASYEQYF. CDR3 bases: TGTGCCAGCAGCCGAGAGGGGGGACTAGCTTCCTACGAGCAGTACTTC.

This rearrangement joins TRBV6-5 to TRBJ1-1; D possibly corresponds to TRBD1 (5 bases). V lost 0 bases and J lost 6, with 11 bases in between. The CDR3 is 14 residues long. Per germline, CDR1 MNHEY and CDR2 SVGAGI. CDR3 in amino acids: CASSYSPGSAEAFF. The DNA for the CDR3 is TGTGCCAGCAGTTACTCGCCAGGGTCCGCTGAAGCTTTCTTT.

V is TRBV19 and J is TRBJ2-1, with 10 bases aligning to TRBD2. After removal of 1 base from V and 3 bases from J, the junction contained 3 bases not matched to a gene. The CDR3 consists of 16 residues. Germline values: CDR1 LNHDA, CDR2 SQIVND (reference sequence). CDR3 DNA sequence: TGTGCCAGTAGTATAGCATCTAGCGGGGGCTACAATGAGCAGTTCTTC. Encoded protein: CASSIASSGGYNEQFF.

The rearrangement joins TRBV2 to TRBJ1-5; a possible D gene is TRBD1 (5 bases). The CDR3 extends over 14 amino acids. The V gene lost 2 bases and the J gene lost 4 bases, with 9 bases spanning the gap. Germline loops: CDR1 SNHLY, CDR2 FYNNEI. The CDR3 DNA is TGTGCCAGCAGTGAAACAGGATTGAATCAGCCCCAGCATTTT. Its protein is CASSETGLNQPQHF.

The chain links TRBV20-1 to TRBJ1-5; tentatively, D is TRBD1 (6 bases). The CDR3 extends over 14 amino acids. In germline, CDR1 is DFQATT, CDR2 SNEGSKA (reference sequence). V was pared by 3 bases and J by 1 base, with 10 bases between. In nucleotides, the CDR3 is TGCAGTGCTAGTTCAGGGGAAAGCAATCAGCCCCAGCATTTT. Protein sequence: CSASSGESNQPQHF.

This clone was counted once. The V call is TRBV12-2, the J call TRBJ2-7; the table's D gene call, TRBD1, was not cross checked with the DNA. TRBV12-2 is designated a pseudogene. The CDR3 totals 15 residues. The CDR3 DNA follows: TGTGCAAGTCGCGCAGGGGCCACAGGCCTCCACGAGCAGTACTTC. Translation gives CASRAGATGLHEQYF.

V usage is TRBV24-1 and J usage is TRBJ2-5, with D perhaps matching TRBD2 (5 bases). Trimming cost V 2 bases and J 6 bases, with 12 bases left between them. CDR1 KGHDR and CDR2 SFDVKD come from the germline V gene. The CDR3 consists of 14 residues. The CDR3 reads CATSDSGSVKTQYF. CDR3 DNA sequence: TGTGCCACCAGTGATTCGGGGAGTGTGAAGACCCAGTACTTC.

V usage is TRBV7-9 and J usage is TRBJ2-1; 8 bases match TRBD2. The CDR3 sequence is 13 residues long. CDR1 and CDR2 (germline): SEHNR, FQNEAQ (reference sequence). V lost 4 bases and J lost 8; bases outside the gene matches: 4. In DNA form, the CDR3 reads TGTGCCAGCAGCTCGGGACTAGGTTATGAGCAGTTCTTC. This sequence encodes CASSSGLGYEQFF.

The V call is TRBV27, the J call TRBJ2-4; D uncertain. V was cut by 3 bases and J by 10 bases, with 16 bases left in between. CDR1 and CDR2 (germline): MNHEY, SMNVEV (reference sequence). The CDR3 totals 14 residues. The CDR3 DNA reads TGTGCCAGCAGTTTCCACACGCGCCTAGATATTCAGTACTTC. Encoded protein: CASSFHTRLDIQYF.

This clone appeared a few times. The chain combines TRBV5-1 with TRBJ2-2, with 8 bases that match TRBD2. Germline CDR1 SGHRS, CDR2 YFSETQ. The V segment lost 1 base and the J segment 4 bases; nucleotides outside the gene matches: 9. The CDR3 loop spans 17 amino acids. The CDR3 bases are TGCGCCAGCAGCTTGTCTCGGACTAGCTTCGTCACCGGGGAGCTGTTTTTT. This translates into CASSLSRTSFVTGELFF.

This chain joins TRBV5-6 and TRBJ2-5; perhaps TRBD1 as D (6 bases). The CDR3 loop spans 13 amino acids. CDR1 is SGHDT and CDR2 is YYEEEE in the germline V gene. Deletions cut 0 bases from V and 5 bases from J, with 8 bases between. The CDR3 protein is CASSLVGGETQYF. CDR3 coding DNA: TGTGCCAGCAGCTTGGTTGGGGGCGAGACCCAGTACTTC.

The CDR3 protein is CASSLTGTSGLVVTDTQYF. DNA of the CDR3: TGTGCCAGCAGCCTCACCGGGACTAGCGGTTTAGTGGTAACAGATACGCAGTATTTT. J is TRBJ2-3 and V is TRBV7-3; 11 bases fit TRBD2. J lost 3 bases, V lost 5 bases, and 16 bases had no gene match. Germline values: CDR1 SGHTA, CDR2 FQGTGA. The CDR3 consists of 19 residues. Filled out from reference TRBV7-3 and TRBJ2-3, the complete variable domain reads GAGVSQTPSNKVTEKGKYVELRCDPISGHTALYWYRQSLGQGPEFLIYFQGTGAADDSGLPNDRFFAVRPEGSVSTLKIQRTERGDSAVYLCASSLTGTSGLVVTDTQYFGPGTRLTVL.

The chain links TRBV5-1 to TRBJ2-7; D is uncertain. Trimming stripped 4 bases from V and 4 bases from J, with 21 bases between. The CDR3 runs to 16 residues. Germline assignment: CDR1 SGHRS and CDR2 YFSETQ. CDR3 nucleotide sequence: TGCGCCAGCAGCCCCGAGATAGCCACACAACCGTACGAGCAGTACTTC. This translates into CASSPEIATQPYEQYF.